A single sample gave rise to the 8 T cell receptor beta chains below, sequenced in a study of beta chain features in type 1 diabetes. The whole isolated RNA underwent reverse transcription, so sequencing captured expressed TCRB transcripts. Clones were read by immunoSEQ multiplex PCR, and TCRdb kept only the in-frame ones, dropping some. Of 150,000 to 190,000 clones in the sample, approximately 8.1% are singletons; the top ten hold 0.65%. Specimen: central memory CD4+ T cells from blood. Receptors were obtained from a man younger than 35 in good health.

The rearrangement joins TRBV7-2 to TRBJ1-5; D is perhaps TRBD1 (6 bases). The V and J ends lost 5 bases and 0 bases respectively, with 14 bases between them. The V gene's germline CDR1 is SGHTA and CDR2 FQGNSA. This CDR3 has 16 amino acids. The CDR3 here is CASSPKTGYSNQPQHF. The CDR3 nucleotides are TGTGCCAGCAGCCCAAAGACAGGCTATAGCAATCAGCCCCAGCATTTT.

This clone has only a few counts. The rearrangement uses TRBV30 and TRBJ2-1, with 13 positions matching TRBD2. CDR1 and CDR2 from the germline V gene are GTSNPN and SVGIG (reference sequence). The CDR3 has 15 amino acids. Trimming removed 3 bases from V and 7 bases from J; junction bases left unmatched: 6. This chain's CDR3 is CAWSQTSGGGNEQFF. CDR3 in DNA: TGTGCCTGGAGCCAAACTAGCGGGGGGGGGAATGAGCAGTTCTTC. The variable domain in full, with the rest retrieved from reference TRBV30 and TRBJ2-1, is SQTIHQWPATLVQPVGSPLSLECTVEGTSNPNLYWYRQAAGRGLQLLFYSVGIGQISSEVPQNLSASRPQDRQFILSSKKLLLSDSGFYLCAWSQTSGGGNEQFFGPGTRLTVL.

This clone has only a few counts. The CDR3 region has the DNA TGTGCCAGCATCCAGGGGTTCTCTGGAAACACCATATATTTT. Translated: CASIQGFSGNTIYF. This rearrangement joins TRBV6-1 to TRBJ1-3; maybe TRBD1 (6 bases). The CDR3 covers 14 residues. Germline values: CDR1 MNHNS, CDR2 SASEGT. Trimming stripped 7 bases from V and 0 bases from J, with 10 bases between.

There are a few counts of this clone. This sequence joins TRBV7-2 and TRBJ2-2, with a tentative D call TRBD1 (5 bases). V lost 5 bases and J 5 bases, leaving 12 bases between the germline ends. The germline V gene has CDR1 SGHTA and CDR2 FQGNSA. This CDR3 is 14 amino acids long. Here the CDR3 reads CASSTQTETGELFF. The CDR3 DNA follows: TGTGCCAGCAGCACACAGACAGAAACCGGGGAGCTGTTTTTT.

This clone occurred many times. The gene calls are TRBV5-1 and TRBJ2-7; TRBD1 is a possible D gene (6 bases). Per the germline V gene, CDR1 is SGHRS and CDR2 is YFSETQ. Trimming stripped 2 bases from V and 3 bases from J, with 15 bases between. This CDR3 is built from 15 residues. This chain's CDR3 is CASSLETGTFYEQYF. CDR3 DNA: TGCGCCAGCAGCTTAGAAACTGGGACATTCTACGAGCAGTACTTC.

This clone was observed a handful of times. The chain has TRBV28 and TRBJ1-2, with 8 bases matching TRBD1. The junction had 3 bases not matched to a gene; V was cut back by 2 bases and J by 4 bases. The CDR3 contains 14 residues. The germline V gene has CDR1 MDHEN and CDR2 SYDVKM. CDR3 nucleotide sequence: TGTGCCAGCAGTTTAGGCAGGGGGCTCTATGGCTACACCTTC. It yields the protein CASSLGRGLYGYTF.

This clone showed up many times. V and J are TRBV11-2 and TRBJ2-1, with D perhaps matching TRBD1 (5 bases). The CDR3 runs 16 residues. Germline CDR1 SGHAT, CDR2 FQNNGV. The ends were cut back, 4 bases at V and 5 bases at J, with 18 bases in the middle. CDR3 protein: CASSSVKGPANNEQFF. The CDR3 DNA follows: TGTGCCAGCAGCTCTGTGAAGGGGCCGGCGAACAATGAGCAGTTCTTC. The whole variable domain, filled in from reference TRBV11-2 and TRBJ2-1, reads EAGVAQSPRYKIIEKRQSVAFWCNPISGHATLYWYQQILGQGPKLLIQFQNNGVVDDSQLPKDRFSAERLKGVDSTLKIQPAKLEDSAVYLCASSSVKGPANNEQFFGPGTRLTVL.

The chain links TRBV10-3 to TRBJ2-7; TRBD2 agrees at 7 bases. Germline CDR1 is ENHRY and CDR2 is SYGVKD. V gave up 11 bases and J gave up 2 bases; unmatched junction bases: 12. The CDR3 has 14 residues. CDR3 coding DNA: TGTGCCTACCTGAAGGTAGCGGGTGCCTACGAGCAGTACTTC. Its translation is CAYLKVAGAYEQYF.